Listed below are T cell receptor beta chains from one sample, sequenced in a study of graft-versus-host responses after intestinal transplantation. No antigen is known for these receptors. The repertoire was sequenced with immunoSEQ multiplex PCR; TCRdb's copy has only in-frame clones and lacks some. The data show tens of thousands of clones, 91% seen once. The material sequenced was unstimulated CD4+ T cells sorted from spleen or lymph node cells, taken before intestinal transplant. These receptors were taken from a human donor who received an intestinal transplant. Both conserved end residues are part of each CDR3. The D gene is left open where the match is weak. Rows may omit the clone size; those that give it use once, few, many or a size class.

D gene: TRBD2; J gene: TRBJ2-1; V gene: TRBV11-2; clone size: -; CDR3 DNA: TGTGCCAGCAGCTTAGGAGCGGGGGGGTACAATGAGCAGTTCTTC; CDR3 protein: CASSLGAGGYNEQFF
D gene: TRBD2; J gene: TRBJ2-5; V gene: TRBV5-1; clone size: -; CDR3 DNA: TGCGCCAGCAGCCAACCCACTACTAGCGGGGGGTACCAAGAGACCCAGTACTTC; CDR3 protein: CASSQPTTSGGYQETQYF
D gene: TRBD1; J gene: TRBJ1-1; V gene: TRBV29-1; clone size: -; CDR3 DNA: TGCAGCGTTGAAAAGGCAGGGGGCTCTAGGAACACTGAAGCTTTCTTT; CDR3 protein: CSVEKAGGSRNTEAFF
D gene: -; J gene: TRBJ1-2; V gene: TRBV18; clone size: -; CDR3 DNA: TGTGCCAGCTCACTGGCAGGCGATGATGGCTACACCTTC; CDR3 protein: CASSLAGDDGYTF
D gene: -; J gene: TRBJ1-5; V gene: TRBV27; clone size: -; CDR3 DNA: TGTGCCAGCAGTTTATTCGGTCAGGGTCGGCCCCAGCATTTT; CDR3 protein: CASSLFGQGRPQHF
D gene: TRBD1; J gene: TRBJ2-5; V gene: TRBV18; clone size: once; CDR3 DNA: TGTGCCAGCTCACCTGACAGGGGCCAAGAGACCCAGTACTTC; CDR3 protein: CASSPDRGQETQYF
D gene: TRBD2; J gene: TRBJ2-2; V gene: TRBV7-2; clone size: -; CDR3 DNA: TGTGCCAGCAGTACTTTGTTGGGGGTAGCGGGGGGGCACACCGGGGAGCTGTTTTTT; CDR3 protein: CASSTLLGVAGGHTGELFF
D gene: TRBD2; J gene: TRBJ2-3; V gene: TRBV7-2; clone size: -; CDR3 DNA: TGTGCCAGTCAGACTAGCGGGACGCAGTATTTT; CDR3 protein: CASQTSGTQYF
D gene: -; J gene: TRBJ1-2; V gene: TRBV5-1; clone size: -; CDR3 DNA: TGCGCCAGCAGCTTGGGGGGACAAGCTAACTATGGCTACACCTTC; CDR3 protein: CASSLGGQANYGYTF
D gene: -; J gene: TRBJ2-7; V gene: TRBV21-1; clone size: -; CDR3 DNA: TGTGCCAGCAGCAAAAACGCTAGAGATAACTACGAGCAGTACTTC; CDR3 protein: CASSKNARDNYEQYF
D gene: TRBD1; J gene: TRBJ2-2; V gene: TRBV6-6; clone size: -; CDR3 DNA: TGTGCCAGCGTAAGGACAGGGTTTGCCGGGGAGCTGTTTTTT; CDR3 protein: CASVRTGFAGELFF
D gene: TRBD1; J gene: TRBJ2-5; V gene: TRBV5-1; clone size: -; CDR3 DNA: TGCGCCAGCAGCTTTGGACAGGGGAATGTCCAAGAGACCCAGTACTTC; CDR3 protein: CASSFGQGNVQETQYF
D gene: -; J gene: TRBJ2-2; V gene: TRBV12-5; clone size: -; CDR3 DNA: TGTGCTAGTGGTTCCACAGGGATGGCCACCGGGGAGCTGTTTTTT; CDR3 protein: CASGSTGMATGELFF
D gene: TRBD1; J gene: TRBJ2-5; V gene: TRBV15; clone size: -; CDR3 DNA: TGTGCCACCAGCAGGGACAGGGCTTCCGAGACCCAGTACTTC; CDR3 protein: CATSRDRASETQYF
D gene: -; J gene: TRBJ2-3; V gene: TRBV19; clone size: -; CDR3 DNA: TGTGCCAGTAGTATACTCCAGAGGGCTCCTATGGATACGCAGTATTTT; CDR3 protein: CASSILQRAPMDTQYF
D gene: TRBD1; J gene: TRBJ1-1; V gene: TRBV5-1; clone size: -; CDR3 DNA: TGCGCCAGCAGTCAAGACAGGGCCCTCTGGGAGTCTTTCTTT; CDR3 protein: CASSQDRALWESFF
D gene: TRBD1; J gene: TRBJ1-2; V gene: TRBV4-1; clone size: -; CDR3 DNA: TGCGCCAGCAGCCGACCCGGGACAGCTCCCCCCTGGGGCTACACCTTC; CDR3 protein: CASSRPGTAPPWGYTF
D gene: -; J gene: TRBJ1-3; V gene: TRBV19; clone size: few; CDR3 DNA: TGTGCCAGTAGTATAGGGATATCACTACTAAACTCTGGAAACACCATATATTTT; CDR3 protein: CASSIGISLLNSGNTIYF
D gene: -; J gene: TRBJ1-1; V gene: TRBV5-1; clone size: -; CDR3 DNA: TGCGCCAGCAGCCGAGGGTACAGCAACACTGAAGCTTTCTTT; CDR3 protein: CASSRGYSNTEAFF
D gene: -; J gene: TRBJ2-2; V gene: TRBV25-1; clone size: -; CDR3 DNA: TGTGCCAGCTGTGGGACGCAGGGTACCGGGGAGCTGTTTTTT; CDR3 protein: CASCGTQGTGELFF
D gene: -; J gene: TRBJ1-1; V gene: TRBV27; clone size: -; CDR3 DNA: TGTGCCAGCAGTTTAAGCGGGGTGAACACTGAAGCTTTCTTT; CDR3 protein: CASSLSGVNTEAFF
D gene: -; J gene: TRBJ2-3; V gene: TRBV1; clone size: -; CDR3 DNA: TGCACCAGCAGCCTCAGACAACGGACGGGGGGACTCACAGATACGCAGTATTTT; CDR3 protein: CTSSLRQRTGGLTDTQYF
D gene: -; J gene: TRBJ2-1; V gene: TRBV11-2; clone size: -; CDR3 DNA: TGTGCCAGCAGAGCTAAAGGCGGGGGCTACTCCTACAATGAGCAGTTCTTC; CDR3 protein: CASRAKGGGYSYNEQFF
D gene: TRBD2; J gene: TRBJ2-3; V gene: TRBV9; clone size: -; CDR3 DNA: TGTGCCAGCAGCCCCCGGACTAGCGGGGGTTTGGCAGATACGCAGTATTTT; CDR3 protein: CASSPRTSGGLADTQYF
D gene: -; J gene: TRBJ2-1; V gene: TRBV25-1; clone size: -; CDR3 DNA: TGTGCCAGCAGTGAATCTAAGGGGCCCGATGAGCAGTTCTTC; CDR3 protein: CASSESKGPDEQFF
D gene: -; J gene: TRBJ2-7; V gene: TRBV5-6; clone size: -; CDR3 DNA: TGTGCCAGCAGCTTTCGAGGGCCGGGCTACGAGCAGTACTTC; CDR3 protein: CASSFRGPGYEQYF
D gene: -; J gene: TRBJ2-7; V gene: TRBV12-5; clone size: -; CDR3 DNA: TGTGCTAGTGGTTTGGTAACAGTCGAGCAGTACTTC; CDR3 protein: CASGLVTVEQYF
D gene: TRBD2; J gene: TRBJ2-7; V gene: TRBV19; clone size: -; CDR3 DNA: TGTGCCAGTAGCAATGGACTAGCGGGGTACGAGCAGTACTTC; CDR3 protein: CASSNGLAGYEQYF
D gene: TRBD1; J gene: TRBJ1-5; V gene: TRBV18; clone size: -; CDR3 DNA: TGTGCCAGCTCAGAGGGGGCAGGGGGCAATCAGCCCCAGCATTTT; CDR3 protein: CASSEGAGGNQPQHF
D gene: -; J gene: TRBJ1-2; V gene: TRBV6-5; clone size: -; CDR3 DNA: TGTGCCAGCAGGGGAGGGGGATGGAGCTATGGCTACACCTTC; CDR3 protein: CASRGGGWSYGYTF
D gene: TRBD2; J gene: TRBJ2-5; V gene: TRBV19; clone size: -; CDR3 DNA: TGTGCCAGTAGTATGAAGCGGGGGGGCCAAGAGACCCAGTACTTC; CDR3 protein: CASSMKRGGQETQYF
D gene: -; J gene: TRBJ2-2; V gene: TRBV7-8; clone size: -; CDR3 DNA: TGTGCCAGCACCAGGGGGGCTTTAGGTACCGGGGAGCTGTTTTTT; CDR3 protein: CASTRGALGTGELFF
D gene: TRBD2; J gene: TRBJ2-7; V gene: TRBV10-3; clone size: -; CDR3 DNA: TGTGCCAGTAGCGGGGGGATCTCCTACGAGCAGTACTTC; CDR3 protein: CASSGGISYEQYF
D gene: TRBD2; J gene: TRBJ2-7; V gene: TRBV4-3; clone size: -; CDR3 DNA: TGCGCCAGCAGCCAAGGACTAGCGGGGGCCCTCTCCTACGAGCAGTACTTC; CDR3 protein: CASSQGLAGALSYEQYF
D gene: TRBD1; J gene: TRBJ2-1; V gene: TRBV5-4; clone size: -; CDR3 DNA: TGTGCCAGCAGCTCGGGACAGGGGGCGCGAAATGAGCAGTTCTTC; CDR3 protein: CASSSGQGARNEQFF
D gene: TRBD2; J gene: TRBJ2-3; V gene: TRBV13; clone size: -; CDR3 DNA: TGTGCCAGCAGCTCACGACCGGGACTAGCGGGGGACACAGATACGCAGTATTTT; CDR3 protein: CASSSRPGLAGDTDTQYF
D gene: TRBD1; J gene: TRBJ2-6; V gene: TRBV18; clone size: -; CDR3 DNA: TGTGCCAGCTCACGGACAGGGTCTGGGGCCAACGTCCTGACTTTC; CDR3 protein: CASSRTGSGANVLTF